This T cell receptor beta chain comes out of a study of identical twins. Study observations and caveats: In drawing conclusions, the study used cross-sectional statistical analysis and did not follow the same donors. Out-of-frame alpha sequences common to twins exhibited an excess of low generation probability.

A universal primer site arose from template switching, and cDNA bore unique molecular identifiers. TCRdb used MiXCR to reprocess the 5' RACE reads, holding one entry per CDR3 protein. The table includes 200,000 to 250,000 distinct CDR3 sequences, over 9.5% detected once. The V and J ends lost 7 bases and 1 base respectively, with 8 bases between them. The CDR3 has 13 residues. Germline V gene data show CDR1 as MDHEN and CDR2 as SYDVKM. This clonotype was seen at least ten times. The target antigen is unknown. This chain joins TRBV28 and TRBJ1-5; D unclear. The sequence was collected from a man in his forties or fifties in good health. Specimen: memory T cells sorted from blood. The CDR3 region has the DNA TGTGCCAGCAATACCGACAGCAATCAGCCCCAGCATTTT. It codes for CASNTDSNQPQHF.